Following are 21 T cell receptor beta chains from one sample sequenced in a study of human T cells and chemical hapten exposure. Time point specified: patch test 3, about 24 weeks after DPC sensitization. The treatment: therapeutic diphenylcyclopropenone sensitization with weekly scalp DPC. TCRdb re-called the RACE reads with MiXCR, one entry per CDR3 protein. The sample shows some 91,000 distinct CDR3 sequences, about 28% of them seen only once. Here the sequenced sample was whole blood, taken in connection with sensitization to the hapten diphenylcyclopropenone (DPC). These receptors all come from a man aged 40-49 years with alopecia areata. Some clones in this sample may be carry-over from other donors' samples.

The table lists this clonotype with a count of one. V gene TRBV20-1 combines with J gene TRBJ2-3; tentatively, D is TRBD1 (5 bases). Germline values: CDR1 DFQATT, CDR2 SNEGSKA (reference sequence). V shed 5 bases and J shed 0 bases, with 9 bases lying between them. This CDR3 comprises 13 residues. CDR3 nucleotide sequence: TGCAGTGCTCGACAGTATAGCACAGATACGCAGTATTTT. Its translation is CSARQYSTDTQYF.

This clonotype was seen at least ten times. The rearrangement links TRBV29-1 to TRBJ2-7, with TRBD2 matching over 7 bases. The CDR3 is 12 amino acids. V gave up 4 bases and J gave up 7 bases; unmatched junction bases: 7. Germline V lookup: CDR1 SQVTM, CDR2 ANQGSEA. The CDR3 region has the DNA TGCAGCGTTGTCGCGGGAGTAAGGGAGCAGTACTTC. Translating it yields CSVVAGVREQYF.

V and J are TRBV14 and TRBJ2-5, with TRBD2 identical over 9 bases. The CDR3 spans 16 residues. Germline lookup yields CDR1 SGHDN and CDR2 FVKESK. The V and J ends lost 1 base and 1 base, in that order; junction bases with no gene match: 4. The CDR3 loop is CASSQGGAGGQETQYF. The CDR3 DNA follows: TGTGCCAGCAGCCAAGGTGGAGCGGGGGGCCAAGAGACCCAGTACTTC.

V and J are TRBV14 and TRBJ1-6, with 7 bases that match TRBD1. The germline CDR1 and CDR2 sequences are SGHDN and FVKESK. The V segment lost 4 bases and the J segment 9 bases; nucleotides outside the gene matches: 6. The CDR3 extends over 14 amino acids. The CDR3 reads CASSPRQGRSPLHF. The CDR3 DNA follows: TGTGCCAGCAGCCCCCGACAGGGTCGTTCACCCCTCCACTTT.

This clonotype was found a few times. Written as DNA, the CDR3 is TGTGCCAGCAGTCCAGTGGGGACAGGCACCTACAATGAGCAGTTCTTC. Protein: CASSPVGTGTYNEQFF. The chain joins TRBV28 to TRBJ2-1; 8 positions agree with TRBD1. The CDR3 covers 16 residues. From germline, CDR1 is MDHEN and CDR2 SYDVKM. V trimming: 5 bases; J trimming: 2 bases; junction bases outside the gene matches: 8.

This clonotype has more than one count but fewer than ten. The J gene is TRBJ1-5, the V gene TRBV6-1; TRBD1 is a possible D gene (6 bases). V gave up 2 bases and J gave up 6 bases, with 20 bases separating them. CDR1 and CDR2 from the germline V gene are MNHNS and SASEGT. CDR3 length: 17 amino acids. The CDR3 DNA follows: TGTGCCAGCAGTGAAACCTGGTTAGGGGGGGGCGGTCAGCCCCAGCATTTT. It codes for CASSETWLGGGGQPQHF.

V is TRBV15 and J is TRBJ2-1, with D possibly being TRBD2 (6 bases). The CDR3 has 15 residues. Germline V gene sequence: CDR1 LNHNV, CDR2 YYDKDF (reference sequence). V lost 5 bases, J lost 0 bases, and 11 bases lay in between. The CDR3 DNA follows: TGTGCCACCAGCCATAGCGGAAGCTCCTACAATGAGCAGTTCTTC. Translation gives CATSHSGSSYNEQFF.

The CDR3 protein is CASSWGLAGTGELFF. The CDR3, as DNA: TGTGCCAGCAGCTGGGGACTAGCGGGTACCGGGGAGCTGTTTTTT. J is TRBJ2-2 and V is TRBV7-2, with TRBD2 matching 12 bases. V was clipped by 4 bases and J by 5 bases; unmatched bases: 2. Germline V gene sequence: CDR1 SGHTA, CDR2 FQGNSA. The CDR3 consists of 15 residues.

The CDR3 is CATSSLRGANVLTF. CDR3 nucleotide sequence: TGTGCCACCAGCAGTCTCAGAGGGGCCAACGTCCTGACTTTC. V is TRBV15 and J is TRBJ2-6; D is undetermined. CDR1 and CDR2 from the germline V gene are LNHNV and YYDKDF (reference sequence). The CDR3 is 14 amino acids. Trimming left V 3 bases short and J 4 bases short, with 7 bases between.

This clonotype was seen a few times. The gene calls are TRBV18 and TRBJ1-1, with D maybe TRBD1 (6 bases). Germline V gene lookup returns CDR1 KGHSH and CDR2 LQKENI. The ends were cut back, 3 bases at V and 4 bases at J, with 9 bases in the middle. The CDR3 length is 13 residues. In DNA form, the CDR3 reads TGTGCCAGCTCACCCGGACAGACCACTGAAGCTTTCTTT. It translates to CASSPGQTTEAFF.

The chain carries TRBV7-9 and TRBJ1-1; D uncertain. The CDR3 has 15 residues. Germline lookup yields CDR1 SEHNR and CDR2 FQNEAQ (reference sequence). V lost 6 bases, J lost 6 bases, and 20 bases lay in between. The CDR3 DNA follows: TGTGCCAGCAGTTACCCATCCGGACTCAACGCTGAAGCTTTCTTT. This gives the protein CASSYPSGLNAEAFF.

This chain links TRBV12-3 or TRBV12-4 with TRBJ2-7; perhaps TRBD2 as D (6 bases). Between the trimmed V and J ends, which lost 3 bases and 2 bases, there was a span of 17 bases. The CDR3 extends over 16 amino acids. The CDR3 DNA is TGTGCCAGCAGTTTTATCCCTGATAGCGGTACCTACGAGCAGTACTTC. Protein: CASSFIPDSGTYEQYF.

This clonotype was detected a few times. The CDR3 sequence: CSARGGNSPLHF. CDR3 nucleotides: TGCAGTGCTAGGGGGGGGAATTCACCCCTCCACTTT. The J gene is TRBJ1-6, the V gene TRBV20-1; possibly TRBD1 for D (5 bases). The germline gives CDR1 DFQATT, CDR2 SNEGSKA (reference sequence). The CDR3 loop spans 12 amino acids. Between the trimmed V and J ends, which lost 3 bases and 7 bases, there was a span of 7 bases.

The chain uses TRBV6-5 and TRBJ2-7, with 8 bases fitting TRBD1. Unmatched junction bases numbered 5, after V lost 2 bases and J lost 5 bases. The CDR3 contains 14 residues. Germline CDR1 MNHEY, CDR2 SVGAGI. This chain's CDR3 is CASSYLTGVDEQYF. The DNA for the CDR3 is TGTGCCAGCAGTTACCTGACAGGGGTGGACGAGCAGTACTTC.

This clonotype was recorded a few times. The chain couples TRBV12-3 or TRBV12-4 to TRBJ1-2; D remains unclear. The V end was cut by 4 bases, the J end by 1 base, with 16 bases between. This CDR3 region has 16 residues. The CDR3 is CASSSHTRNLNYGYTF. The CDR3 DNA is TGTGCCAGCAGTTCCCATACACGAAACCTTAACTATGGCTACACCTTC.

The chain combines TRBV27 with TRBJ2-1, with D possibly called TRBD1 or TRBD2 (5 bases each). The CDR3 is 12 residues long. Trimming took off 6 bases at V and 11 bases at J, with 14 bases between the two ends. The V gene's germline CDR1 is MNHEY and CDR2 SMNVEV (reference sequence). The chain's CDR3 is CASSATGTKQFF. The CDR3 coding sequence is TGTGCCAGCAGCGCTACCGGGACGAAGCAGTTCTTC.

This clonotype appeared once. J is TRBJ1-2 and V is TRBV28; D may be TRBD1 (6 bases). Deletions cut 2 bases from V and 4 bases from J, with 11 bases between. CDR1 is MDHEN and CDR2 is SYDVKM in the germline V gene. The CDR3 runs 14 residues. The CDR3 loop is CASSLVAGAYGYTF. For the CDR3, the DNA is TGTGCCAGCAGTTTAGTGGCAGGGGCCTATGGCTACACCTTC.

The chain carries TRBV28 and TRBJ2-3; possibly TRBD2 for D (6 bases). V was pared by 7 bases and J by 6 bases, with 20 bases between. CDR1 and CDR2 from the germline V gene are MDHEN and SYDVKM. The CDR3 sequence is 15 residues long. The CDR3 bases are TGTGCCAGCACCCCTCCCGACGGGAGAGGGGATACGCAGTATTTT. This encodes CASTPPDGRGDTQYF.

This clonotype was seen more than once but under ten times. The chain recombines TRBV6-5 with TRBJ2-7, with 10 bases lining up with TRBD1. V was clipped by 6 bases and J by 7 bases; unmatched bases: 9. The CDR3 has 14 residues. Germline assignment: CDR1 MNHEY and CDR2 SVGAGI. Written as DNA, the CDR3 is TGTGCCAGCAGAGCCTACCGGACAGGGGGGGAGCAGTACTTC. Its translation: CASRAYRTGGEQYF.

The V gene is TRBV7-9, the J gene TRBJ2-3; D gene uncertain. Germline CDR1 SEHNR, CDR2 FQNEAQ (reference sequence). The germline V and J ends were trimmed by 5 bases and 6 bases, with 9 bases remaining between them. This CDR3 comprises 12 residues. CDR3 nucleotides: TGTGCCAGCAGCGCGATCGGGGATACGCAGTATTTT. Residues: CASSAIGDTQYF. The variable domain in full, completed from reference TRBV7-9 and TRBJ2-3, reads DTGVSQNPRHKITKRGQNVTFRCDPISEHNRLYWYRQTLGQGPEFLTYFQNEAQLEKSRLLSDRFSAERPKGSFSTLEIQRTEQGDSAMYLCASSAIGDTQYFGPGTRLTVL.

The chain employs TRBV5-4 and TRBJ2-3, with TRBD1 matching 10 bases. The CDR3 is 15 amino acids. Trimming removed 0 bases from V and 4 bases from J; junction bases left unmatched: 2. Germline V gives CDR1 SGHNT, CDR2 YYREEE (reference sequence). The CDR3 region has the DNA TGTGCCAGCAGCTTGGAGGGGACAGGGGCAGATACGCAGTATTTT. Translating it yields CASSLEGTGADTQYF.